This T cell receptor (beta chain) appears in the sequencing data of a study of blood T cell repertoires in COVID-19. Study summary: Samples of COVID-19 (acute and convalescent) were obtained from the United States, Italy and Spain. T cells, B-cell-depleted T cells, or PBMCs provided the cDNA or gDNA that served as material.

V lost 1 base, J lost 8 bases, and 15 bases lay in between. Germline V gives CDR1 LGHNA, CDR2 YSLEER. The CDR3 sequence is 16 residues long. Per the original data handling: Reference gene primer amplification gave nucleated cell count estimates. Only in-frame clones appear in the TCRdb table, and some are missing; sequencing was by immunoSEQ multiplex PCR. The D gene and trimming were derived from the DNA, and the V and J assignments and clone size from that table. The sample contains about 230,000 clones, 88% of which appear only once. The sequencing sample was made of peripheral blood. The origin of this receptor is a woman in her sixties with acute or convalescent COVID-19. The chain joins TRBV4-3 to TRBJ1-6; perhaps TRBD1 as D (5 bases). CDR3 loop: CASSQGGGLGDSPLHF. DNA of the CDR3: TGCGCCAGCAGCCAAGGCGGGGGACTGGGCGATTCACCCCTCCACTTT.